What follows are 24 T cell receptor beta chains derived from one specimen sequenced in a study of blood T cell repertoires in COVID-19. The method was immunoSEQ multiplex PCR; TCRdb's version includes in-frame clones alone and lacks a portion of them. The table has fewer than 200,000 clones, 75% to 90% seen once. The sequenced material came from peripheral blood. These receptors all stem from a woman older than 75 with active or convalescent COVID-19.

DNA of the CDR3: TGCAGCGTCCCGGGACAGGGAGACTATGGCTACACCTTC. This translates into CSVPGQGDYGYTF. The rearrangement links TRBV29-1 to TRBJ1-2; 9 positions agree with TRBD1. CDR3 length: 13 amino acids. With 6 bases clipped from V and 3 bases from J, the junction kept 5 bases outside the gene matches. Germline CDR1 and CDR2: SQVTM and ANQGSEA.

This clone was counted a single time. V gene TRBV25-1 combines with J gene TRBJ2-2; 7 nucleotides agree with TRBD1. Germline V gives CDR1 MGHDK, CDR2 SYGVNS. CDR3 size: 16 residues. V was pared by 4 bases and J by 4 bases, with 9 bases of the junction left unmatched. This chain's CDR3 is CASSGFDRVFTGELFF. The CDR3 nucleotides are TGTGCCAGCAGTGGTTTTGACAGGGTTTTCACCGGGGAGCTGTTTTTT.

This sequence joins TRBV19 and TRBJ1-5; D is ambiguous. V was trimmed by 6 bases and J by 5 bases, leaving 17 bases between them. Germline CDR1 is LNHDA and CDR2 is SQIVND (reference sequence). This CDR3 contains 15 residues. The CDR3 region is CASSPSRRLDQPQHF. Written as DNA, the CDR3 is TGTGCCAGTAGCCCTTCACGCAGGTTAGATCAGCCCCAGCATTTT.

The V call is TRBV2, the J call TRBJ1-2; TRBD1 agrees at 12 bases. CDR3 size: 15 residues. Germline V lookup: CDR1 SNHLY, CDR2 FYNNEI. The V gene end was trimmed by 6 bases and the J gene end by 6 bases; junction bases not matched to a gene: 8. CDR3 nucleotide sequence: TGTGCCAGCAGGGCGGGACAGGGGGCCCTCGATGGCTACACCTTC. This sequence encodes CASRAGQGALDGYTF.

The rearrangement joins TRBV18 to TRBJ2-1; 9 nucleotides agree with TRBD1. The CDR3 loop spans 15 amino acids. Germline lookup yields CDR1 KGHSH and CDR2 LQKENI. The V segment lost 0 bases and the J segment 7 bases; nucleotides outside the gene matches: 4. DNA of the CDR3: TGTGCCAGCTCACCACCGGGACAGGGCAAAAATGAGCAGTTCTTC. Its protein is CASSPPGQGKNEQFF.

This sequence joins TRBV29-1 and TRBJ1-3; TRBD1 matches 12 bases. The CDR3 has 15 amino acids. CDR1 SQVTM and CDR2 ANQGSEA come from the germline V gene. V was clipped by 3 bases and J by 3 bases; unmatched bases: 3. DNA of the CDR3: TGCAGCGTTGAGGGACAGGGGGCAGGTGGAAACACCATATATTTT. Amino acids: CSVEGQGAGGNTIYF. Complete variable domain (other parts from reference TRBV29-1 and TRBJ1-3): SAVISQKPSRDICQRGTSLTIQCQVDSQVTMMFWYRQQPGQSLTLIATANQGSEATYESGFVIDKFPISRPNLTFSTLTVSNMSPEDSSIYLCSVEGQGAGGNTIYFGEGSWLTVV.

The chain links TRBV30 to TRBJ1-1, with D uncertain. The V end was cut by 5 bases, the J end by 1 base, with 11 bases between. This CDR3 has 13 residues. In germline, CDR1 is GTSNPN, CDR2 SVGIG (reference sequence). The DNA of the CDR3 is TGTGCCTGGGGGGTACAGTCGAACACTGAAGCTTTCTTT. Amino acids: CAWGVQSNTEAFF. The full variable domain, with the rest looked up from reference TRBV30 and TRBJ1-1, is SQTIHQWPATLVQPVGSPLSLECTVEGTSNPNLYWYRQAAGRGLQLLFYSVGIGQISSEVPQNLSASRPQDRQFILSSKKLLLSDSGFYLCAWGVQSNTEAFFGQGTRLTVV.

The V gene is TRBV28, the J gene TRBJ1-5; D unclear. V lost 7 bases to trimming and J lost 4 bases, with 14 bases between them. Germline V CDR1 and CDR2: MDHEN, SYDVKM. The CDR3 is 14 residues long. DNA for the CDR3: TGTGCCAGCACCCTATATATCGGGAATCAGCCCCAGCATTTT. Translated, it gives CASTLYIGNQPQHF.

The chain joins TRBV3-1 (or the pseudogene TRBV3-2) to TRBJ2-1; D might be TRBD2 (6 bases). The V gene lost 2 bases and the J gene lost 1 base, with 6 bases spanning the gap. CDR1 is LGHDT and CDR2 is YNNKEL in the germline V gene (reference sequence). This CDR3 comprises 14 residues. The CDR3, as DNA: TGTGCCAGCAGCCAACGGGGGTCCTACAATGAGCAGTTCTTC. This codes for CASSQRGSYNEQFF.

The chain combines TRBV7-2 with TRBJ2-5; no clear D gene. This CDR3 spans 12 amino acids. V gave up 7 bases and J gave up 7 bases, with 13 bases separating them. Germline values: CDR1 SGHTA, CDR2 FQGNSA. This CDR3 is CASNLPPGTQYF. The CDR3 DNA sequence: TGTGCCAGCAACCTCCCGCCGGGGACCCAGTACTTC.

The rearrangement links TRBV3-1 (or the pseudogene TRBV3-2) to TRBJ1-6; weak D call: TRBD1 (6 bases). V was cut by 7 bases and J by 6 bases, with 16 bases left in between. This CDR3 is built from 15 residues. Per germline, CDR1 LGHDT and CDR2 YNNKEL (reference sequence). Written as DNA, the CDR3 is TGTGCCAGCACCCTGTCAGGGGAGACTAATTCACCCCTCCACTTT. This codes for CASTLSGETNSPLHF.

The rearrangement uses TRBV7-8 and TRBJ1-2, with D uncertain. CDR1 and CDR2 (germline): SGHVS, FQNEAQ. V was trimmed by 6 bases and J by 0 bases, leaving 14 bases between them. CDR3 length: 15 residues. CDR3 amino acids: CASSHVSGANYGYTF. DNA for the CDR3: TGTGCCAGCAGTCATGTTTCCGGGGCTAACTATGGCTACACCTTC.

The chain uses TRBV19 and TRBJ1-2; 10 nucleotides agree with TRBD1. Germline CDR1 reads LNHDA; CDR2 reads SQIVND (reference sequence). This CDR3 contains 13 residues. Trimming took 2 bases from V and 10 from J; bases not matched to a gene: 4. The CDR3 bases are TGTGCCAGTAGTATAAGGGACAGGGGATCCTACACCTTC. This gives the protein CASSIRDRGSYTF.

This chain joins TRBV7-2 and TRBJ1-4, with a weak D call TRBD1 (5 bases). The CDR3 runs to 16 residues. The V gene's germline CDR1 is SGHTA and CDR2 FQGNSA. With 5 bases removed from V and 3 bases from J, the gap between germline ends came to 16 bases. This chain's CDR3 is CASSPKSRVANEKLFF. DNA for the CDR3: TGTGCCAGCAGCCCGAAATCCAGGGTGGCTAATGAAAAACTGTTTTTT. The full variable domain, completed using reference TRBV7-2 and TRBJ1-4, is GAGVSQSPSNKVTEKGKDVELRCDPISGHTALYWYRQSLGQGLEFLIYFQGNSAPDKSGLPSDRFSAERTGGSVSTLTIQRTQQEDSAVYLCASSPKSRVANEKLFFGSGTQLSVL.

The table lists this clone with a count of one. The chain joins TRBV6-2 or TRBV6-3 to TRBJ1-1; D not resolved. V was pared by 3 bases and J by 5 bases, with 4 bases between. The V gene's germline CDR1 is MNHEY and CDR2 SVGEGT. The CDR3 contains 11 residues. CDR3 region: CASSYRTEAFF. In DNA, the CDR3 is TGTGCCAGCAGTTATCGTACTGAAGCTTTCTTT.

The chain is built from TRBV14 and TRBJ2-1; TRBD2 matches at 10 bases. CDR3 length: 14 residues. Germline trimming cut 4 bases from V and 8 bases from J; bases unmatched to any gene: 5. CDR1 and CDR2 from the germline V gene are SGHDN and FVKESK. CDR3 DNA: TGTGCCAGCAGCCTTCTAAGCGGGGGGGATGAGCAGTTCTTC. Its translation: CASSLLSGGDEQFF.

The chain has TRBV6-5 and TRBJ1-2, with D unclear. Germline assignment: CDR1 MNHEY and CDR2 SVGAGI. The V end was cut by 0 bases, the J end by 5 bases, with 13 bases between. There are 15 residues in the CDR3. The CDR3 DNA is TGTGCCAGCAGTTACTCGCACAGACCCTCGTATGGCTACACCTTC. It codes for CASSYSHRPSYGYTF.

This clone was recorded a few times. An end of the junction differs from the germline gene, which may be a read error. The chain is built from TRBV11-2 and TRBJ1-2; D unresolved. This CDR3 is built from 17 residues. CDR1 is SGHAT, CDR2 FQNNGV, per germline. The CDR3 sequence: CASSLDPRAASKYGYTF. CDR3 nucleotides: TGTGCCAGCAGCTTAGATCCGCGGGCAGCCTCTAAGTATGGCTACACCTTC. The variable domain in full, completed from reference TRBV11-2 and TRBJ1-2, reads EAGVAQSPRYKIIEKRQSVAFWCNPISGHATLYWYQQILGQGPKLLIQFQNNGVVDDSQLPKDRFSAERLKGVDSTLKIQPAKLEDSAVYLCASSLDPRAASKYGYTFGSGTRLTVV.

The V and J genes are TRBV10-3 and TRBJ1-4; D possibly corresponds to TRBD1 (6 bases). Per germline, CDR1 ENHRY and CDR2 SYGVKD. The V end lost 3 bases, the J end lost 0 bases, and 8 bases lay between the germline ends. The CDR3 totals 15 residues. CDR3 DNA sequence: TGTGCCATCAGTGACAGGGGCTCAACTAATGAAAAACTGTTTTTT. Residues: CAISDRGSTNEKLFF.

The CDR3 DNA is TGCGCCAGCAGCCCTGGGGGGTACGAGCAGTACTTC. The encoded protein is CASSPGGYEQYF. This chain connects TRBV5-1 to TRBJ2-7; D possibly corresponds to TRBD2 (6 bases). The CDR3 runs to 12 residues. The germline V gene has CDR1 SGHRS and CDR2 YFSETQ. The V end lost 4 bases, the J end lost 4 bases, and 9 bases lay between the germline ends.

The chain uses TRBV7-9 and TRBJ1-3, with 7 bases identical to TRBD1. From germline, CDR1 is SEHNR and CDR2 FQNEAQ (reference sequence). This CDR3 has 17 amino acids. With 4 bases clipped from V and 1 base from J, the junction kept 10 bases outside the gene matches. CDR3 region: CASSSYSDRASGNTIYF. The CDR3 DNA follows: TGTGCCAGCAGCTCCTACTCCGACAGGGCATCTGGAAACACCATATATTTT.

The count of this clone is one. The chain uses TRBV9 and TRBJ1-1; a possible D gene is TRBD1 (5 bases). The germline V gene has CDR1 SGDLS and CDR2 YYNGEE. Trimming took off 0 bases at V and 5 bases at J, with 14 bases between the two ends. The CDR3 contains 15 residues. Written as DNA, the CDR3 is TGTGCCAGCAGCGTAGCGGGGGGTTCAGCGACTGAAGCTTTCTTT. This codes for CASSVAGGSATEAFF. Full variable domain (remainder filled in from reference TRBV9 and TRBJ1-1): DSGVTQTPKHLITATGQRVTLRCSPRSGDLSVYWYQQSLDQGLQFLIQYYNGEERAKGNILERFSAQQFPDLHSELNLSSLELGDSALYFCASSVAGGSATEAFFGQGTRLTVV.

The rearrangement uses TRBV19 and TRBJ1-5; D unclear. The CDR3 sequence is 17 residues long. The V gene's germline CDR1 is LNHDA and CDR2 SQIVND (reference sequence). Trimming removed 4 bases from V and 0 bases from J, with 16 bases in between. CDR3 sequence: CASSTERGGRSNQPQHF. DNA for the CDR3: TGTGCCAGTAGTACCGAGCGGGGAGGTCGTAGCAATCAGCCCCAGCATTTT.

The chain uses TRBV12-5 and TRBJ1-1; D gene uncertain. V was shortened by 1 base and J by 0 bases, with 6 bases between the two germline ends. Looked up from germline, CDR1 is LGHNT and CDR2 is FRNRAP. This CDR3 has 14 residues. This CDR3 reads CASGLGQMNTEAFF. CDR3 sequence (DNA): TGTGCTAGTGGTTTGGGGCAGATGAACACTGAAGCTTTCTTT.